Below, 25 T cell receptor beta chains from the same sample are listed, as sequenced in a study of T cell responses to AZD1222 COVID-19 vaccine. Libraries were prepared by immunoSEQ multiplex PCR; TCRdb keeps only in-frame clonotypes and omits some of them. In the table there are over 100,000 clones, 89% of which are singletons. The sample was peripheral blood, taken on day 0 of AZD1222 vaccination. All receptors come from an adult in good health.

This chain uses TRBV30 with TRBJ2-1; 8 nucleotides align to TRBD2. Germline CDR1 reads GTSNPN; CDR2 reads SVGIG (reference sequence). The CDR3 totals 13 residues. V lost 5 bases and J lost 10; bases outside the gene matches: 10. The CDR3 bases are TGTGCCTGGGCGGGACTAGGGATTAGCGAGCAGTTCTTC. This gives the protein CAWAGLGISEQFF. Filled out from reference TRBV30 and TRBJ2-1, the complete variable domain reads SQTIHQWPATLVQPVGSPLSLECTVEGTSNPNLYWYRQAAGRGLQLLFYSVGIGQISSEVPQNLSASRPQDRQFILSSKKLLLSDSGFYLCAWAGLGISEQFFGPGTRLTVL.

CDR3 sequence (DNA): TGTGCCTGGAGCCGAATGGCAGGAAACACCATATATTTT. Protein: CAWSRMAGNTIYF. The chain joins TRBV30 to TRBJ1-3; D is unclear. The CDR3 loop spans 13 amino acids. V shed 3 bases and J shed 4 bases, with 10 bases lying between them. The germline V gene has CDR1 GTSNPN and CDR2 SVGIG (reference sequence). The full variable domain, completed using reference TRBV30 and TRBJ1-3, is SQTIHQWPATLVQPVGSPLSLECTVEGTSNPNLYWYRQAAGRGLQLLFYSVGIGQISSEVPQNLSASRPQDRQFILSSKKLLLSDSGFYLCAWSRMAGNTIYFGEGSWLTVV.

A few counts support this clone. The rearrangement joins TRBV5-1 to TRBJ1-2, with D unclear. The germline gives CDR1 SGHRS, CDR2 YFSETQ. The CDR3 contains 12 residues. Trimming stripped 5 bases from V and 6 bases from J, with 11 bases between. CDR3 in DNA: TGCGCCAGCAGAATTGATTCCCATGGCTACACCTTC. Residues: CASRIDSHGYTF.

The chain carries TRBV29-1 and TRBJ1-4; D not certain. The CDR3 has 14 residues. Trimming pared 6 bases from V and 8 bases from J, leaving 19 bases between. Germline values: CDR1 SQVTM, CDR2 ANQGSEA. As DNA, the CDR3 is TGCAGCGTCGCAGGTGGATTCGGCTCGGAAAAACTGTTTTTT. Its protein product is CSVAGGFGSEKLFF.

This clone was observed a handful of times. The rearrangement joins TRBV20-1 to TRBJ1-1; D not resolved. The V end was cut by 7 bases, the J end by 3 bases, with 9 bases between. From germline, CDR1 is DFQATT and CDR2 SNEGSKA (reference sequence). The CDR3 is made up of 11 amino acids. CDR3 nucleotide sequence: TGCAGTGAGGGCCTATACACTGAAGCTTTCTTT. Translated, it gives CSEGLYTEAFF.

This chain joins TRBV27 and TRBJ2-3; D not certain. The length of the CDR3 is 14 residues. The V end lost 5 bases, the J end lost 0 bases, and 9 bases lay between the germline ends. CDR1 is MNHEY and CDR2 is SMNVEV in the germline V gene (reference sequence). CDR3 protein: CASSPSTSTDTQYF. In nucleotides, the CDR3 is TGTGCCAGCAGTCCTTCAACTAGCACAGATACGCAGTATTTT.

A few counts support this clone. The CDR3: CASSIRRGRTDTQYF. In DNA form, the CDR3 reads TGTGCCAGCAGCATACGTCGGGGTAGAACAGATACGCAGTATTTT. The chain is built from TRBV11-2 and TRBJ2-3; D possibly corresponds to TRBD2 (5 bases). Trimming shortened V by 5 bases and J by 3 bases, and 15 bases separated the two germline ends. The length of the CDR3 is 15 residues. Looked up from germline, CDR1 is SGHAT and CDR2 is FQNNGV.

This chain connects TRBV3-1 (or the pseudogene TRBV3-2) to TRBJ1-1, with D hard to call. Trimming stripped 1 base from V and 4 bases from J, with 13 bases between. Per the germline V gene, CDR1 is LGHDT and CDR2 is YNNKEL (reference sequence). The length of the CDR3 is 15 residues. CDR3 amino acids: CASSQGTQVGTEAFF. The CDR3 region has the DNA TGTGCCAGCAGCCAAGGAACACAAGTGGGCACTGAAGCTTTCTTT.

J is TRBJ2-2 and V is TRBV5-4; no clear D. Deletions cut 8 bases from V and 4 bases from J, with 12 bases between. The germline V gene encodes CDR1 SGHNT and CDR2 YYREEE (reference sequence). The CDR3 is made up of 13 amino acids. The CDR3 loop reads CASLIPATGELFF. For the CDR3, the DNA is TGTGCCAGTTTGATTCCAGCCACCGGGGAGCTGTTTTTT.

The V gene is TRBV6-2 or TRBV6-3, the J gene TRBJ1-2; 8 nucleotides line up with TRBD1. The CDR3 length is 14 residues. Per germline, CDR1 MNHEY and CDR2 SVGEGT. The V and J ends lost 2 bases and 7 bases, in that order; junction bases with no gene match: 6. This CDR3 reads CASSYTGQGGGYTF. For the CDR3, the DNA is TGTGCCAGCAGTTACACCGGACAGGGAGGTGGCTACACCTTC.

This sequence joins TRBV7-2 and TRBJ2-7; 12 nucleotides align to TRBD2. Looked up from germline, CDR1 is SGHTA and CDR2 is FQGNSA. CDR3 length: 18 residues. The J segment lost 4 bases and the V segment lost 2 bases, leaving 12 bases of the junction unmatched. CDR3 sequence: CASSLLTLAGGNGYEQYF. CDR3 DNA: TGTGCCAGCAGCTTACTCACGCTAGCGGGGGGGAATGGGTACGAGCAGTACTTC.

The genes are TRBV6-6 and TRBJ2-2; D is possibly TRBD1 or TRBD2 (5 bases each). This CDR3 spans 20 amino acids. Trimming removed 6 bases from V and 2 bases from J, with 28 bases in between. Germline V CDR1 and CDR2: MNHNY, SVGAGI (reference sequence). CDR3 residues: CASSQPGVGTSRGNTGELFF. In nucleotides, the CDR3 is TGTGCCAGCAGCCAACCCGGGGTCGGGACCTCGAGGGGAAACACCGGGGAGCTGTTTTTT.

The chain couples TRBV5-6 to TRBJ1-1, with D hard to call. Looked up from germline, CDR1 is SGHDT and CDR2 is YYEEEE. V gave up 0 bases and J gave up 5 bases, with 8 bases separating them. The CDR3 length is 13 residues. This chain's CDR3 is CASSLVSQTEAFF. The CDR3 nucleotides read TGTGCCAGCAGCTTGGTATCCCAAACTGAAGCTTTCTTT.

CDR3 in DNA: TGTGCCAGCAGCTTTTCGGGACAGCCCACCGGGGAGCTGTTTTTT. Protein sequence: CASSFSGQPTGELFF. The chain joins TRBV11-2 to TRBJ2-2; 7 positions match TRBD1. The J segment lost 4 bases and the V segment lost 3 bases, leaving 5 bases of the junction unmatched. The V gene's germline CDR1 is SGHAT and CDR2 FQNNGV. The CDR3 has 15 amino acids.

V gene TRBV4-3 combines with J gene TRBJ1-6; D unclear. Looked up from germline, CDR1 is LGHNA and CDR2 is YSLEER. This CDR3 is built from 17 residues. Trimming left V 1 base short and J 0 bases short, with 10 bases between. CDR3 in DNA: TGCGCCAGCAGCCAAGGGCACGATAGCTCCTATAATTCACCCCTCCACTTT. Translation gives CASSQGHDSSYNSPLHF.

The chain uses TRBV18 and TRBJ1-3; D unresolved. The ends were cut back, 2 bases at V and 4 bases at J, with 18 bases in the middle. Per the germline V gene, CDR1 is KGHSH and CDR2 is LQKENI. The CDR3 covers 17 residues. The CDR3 spells CASSPTVQTLSGNTIYF. The CDR3 nucleotides read TGTGCCAGCTCACCAACGGTGCAGACTCTCTCCGGAAACACCATATATTTT.

In DNA form, the CDR3 reads TGTGCCAGCAGCTTAGAATCCGAGTTGGGCTCACCCCTCCACTTT. Protein sequence: CASSLESELGSPLHF. This chain joins TRBV7-6 and TRBJ1-6; D unresolved. The V gene's germline CDR1 is SGHVS and CDR2 FNYEAQ. This CDR3 spans 15 amino acids. V was trimmed by 1 base and J by 10 bases, leaving 14 bases between them. The full variable domain, its missing parts supplied by reference TRBV7-6 and TRBJ1-6, is GAGVSQSPRYKVTKRGQDVALRCDPISGHVSLYWYRQALGQGPEFLTYFNYEAQQDKSGLPNDRFSAERPEGSISTLTIQRTEQRDSAMYRCASSLESELGSPLHFGNGTRLTVT.

CDR3 in DNA: TGTGCCAGCAGGCCTGCGGGAGTAGGTTCACCCCTCCACTTT. The encoded protein is CASRPAGVGSPLHF. The chain joins TRBV7-9 to TRBJ1-6; D ambiguous. The CDR3 has 14 amino acids. V was cut by 6 bases and J by 9 bases, with 15 bases left in between. CDR1 and CDR2 from the germline V gene are SEHNR and FQNEAQ (reference sequence).

This clone was seen ten or more times. The rearrangement links TRBV14 to TRBJ2-5; 10 nucleotides agree with TRBD1. Germline CDR1 is SGHDN and CDR2 is FVKESK. This CDR3 is 15 amino acids long. Trimming removed 5 bases from V and 5 bases from J; junction bases left unmatched: 8. CDR3 sequence: CASSIRVGQGETQYF. Here the CDR3 DNA reads TGTGCCAGCAGCATACGTGTGGGACAGGGGGAGACCCAGTACTTC.

The rearrangement joins TRBV30 to TRBJ2-7, with 7 bases fitting TRBD2. The CDR3 consists of 11 residues. V was clipped by 4 bases and J by 6 bases; unmatched bases: 3. CDR1 GTSNPN and CDR2 SVGIG come from the germline V gene (reference sequence). In DNA form, the CDR3 reads TGTGCCTGGACGTGGGGGGGCGAGCAGTACTTC. Its protein is CAWTWGGEQYF.

V usage is TRBV18 and J usage is TRBJ2-3, with 7 bases aligning to TRBD2. The CDR3 contains 15 residues. V dropped 4 bases and J dropped 2; count of bases not matched to a gene: 6. Per the germline V gene, CDR1 is KGHSH and CDR2 is LQKENI. CDR3 sequence reads: CASSRERGITDTQYF. CDR3 nucleotides: TGTGCCAGCTCACGGGAGCGGGGAATCACAGATACGCAGTATTTT. Full variable domain (rest looked up from reference TRBV18 and TRBJ2-3): NAGVMQNPRHLVRRRGQEARLRCSPMKGHSHVYWYRQLPEEGLKFMVYLQKENIIDESGMPKERFSAEFPKEGPSILRIQQVVRGDSAAYFCASSRERGITDTQYFGPGTRLTVL.

This clone was observed a few times. CDR3 nucleotide sequence: TGTGCCAGCAGCACCCCAGGACATTTGGCTTTCTTT. Translating gives CASSTPGHLAFF. The rearrangement uses TRBV27 and TRBJ1-1, with a possible D match to TRBD1 (5 bases). The V gene lost 6 bases and the J gene lost 11 bases, with 16 bases spanning the gap. The CDR3 length is 12 residues. Germline CDR1 MNHEY, CDR2 SMNVEV (reference sequence).

The rearrangement links TRBV5-1 to TRBJ2-2, with a weak D call TRBD2 (5 bases). Trimming removed 4 bases at V and 5 bases at J, with 15 bases between. CDR1 and CDR2 (germline): SGHRS, YFSETQ. The CDR3 totals 15 residues. CDR3 in amino acids: CASSVAGVGTGELFF. Here the CDR3 DNA reads TGCGCCAGCAGCGTCGCCGGGGTTGGGACCGGGGAGCTGTTTTTT. Together with reference TRBV5-1 and TRBJ2-2, the CDR3 gives the full variable domain: KAGVTQTPRYLIKTRGQQVTLSCSPISGHRSVSWYQQTPGQGLQFLFEYFSETQRNKGNFPGRFSGRQFSNSRSEMNVSTLELGDSALYLCASSVAGVGTGELFFGEGSRLTVL.

This clone was counted a single time. The rearrangement links TRBV27 to TRBJ1-5, with D unclear. Deletions cut 3 bases from V and 3 bases from J, with 12 bases between. Germline lookup yields CDR1 MNHEY and CDR2 SMNVEV (reference sequence). This CDR3 region has 15 residues. The CDR3 loop reads CASSFLGASNQPQHF. The CDR3 DNA is TGTGCCAGCAGTTTTTTAGGCGCCTCCAATCAGCCCCAGCATTTT.

The rearrangement joins TRBV5-6 to TRBJ1-6; no firm D call. Trimming pared 1 base from V and 10 bases from J, leaving 15 bases between. The CDR3 spans 15 residues. The germline gives CDR1 SGHDT, CDR2 YYEEEE. The CDR3 DNA is TGTGCCAGCAGCTTGTACACGGGGTACCTGTCACCCCTCCACTTT. It encodes CASSLYTGYLSPLHF.